Presented here are 27 T cell receptor beta chains from one specimen sequenced in a study of blood T cell repertoires in COVID-19. Clones were sequenced by immunoSEQ multiplex PCR, and TCRdb holds only the in-frame ones, with some missing. Seen here are around 50,000 clones, around 92% observed once, and the top ten hold less than 2.5%. Sequencing was carried out using peripheral blood. The receptors originated from a human donor in a cohort sampled during active COVID-19.

In its sample, this clone was seen a few times. This sequence joins TRBV6-6 and TRBJ1-6, with D possibly matching TRBD1 (5 bases). This CDR3 region has 12 residues. In germline, CDR1 is MNHNY, CDR2 SVGAGI (reference sequence). Trimming stripped 11 bases from V and 7 bases from J, with 12 bases between. CDR3 coding DNA: TGTGCCGCCTCGACAGCCAATTCACCCCTCCACTTT. It specifies CAASTANSPLHF.

This rearrangement joins TRBV9 to TRBJ2-7; TRBD2 agrees at 8 bases. V shed 4 bases, J shed 0 bases, and the junction held 3 bases outside the gene matches. CDR1 SGDLS and CDR2 YYNGEE come from the germline V gene. The CDR3 runs 14 residues. The CDR3 DNA follows: TGTGCCAGCAGCCCCAGCGGGAGCTCCTACGAGCAGTACTTC. The encoded protein is CASSPSGSSYEQYF.

The V and J genes are TRBV5-4 and TRBJ1-1, with D uncertain. The CDR3 spans 17 residues. V dropped 0 bases and J dropped 2 bases, with 17 bases sitting between them. Germline V gene data show CDR1 as SGHNT and CDR2 as YYREEE (reference sequence). CDR3 DNA: TGTGCCAGCAGCTTGGCTTACCGTGCGGGGAGTAACACTGAAGCTTTCTTT. It codes for CASSLAYRAGSNTEAFF.

V gene TRBV18 combines with J gene TRBJ1-3, with D possibly TRBD1 on 6 matching bases. The CDR3 is made up of 17 amino acids. V lost 3 bases, J lost 0 bases, and 15 bases lay in between. Germline-derived CDR1 and CDR2 are KGHSH and LQKENI. The CDR3 loop is CASSPPDRPSSGNTIYF. DNA for the CDR3: TGTGCCAGCTCACCTCCCGACAGGCCAAGCTCTGGAAACACCATATATTTT.

The V and J genes are TRBV19 and TRBJ1-4, with D maybe TRBD1 (6 bases). CDR1 is LNHDA, CDR2 SQIVND, per germline (reference sequence). The CDR3 is made up of 16 amino acids. Between the trimmed V and J ends, which lost 4 bases and 8 bases, there was a span of 20 bases. The CDR3 nucleotides are TGTGCCAGTAGTAGCACCTCCAGGGGCCCGGGAGAAAAACTGTTTTTT. This sequence encodes CASSSTSRGPGEKLFF.

This sequence joins TRBV29-1 and TRBJ2-7; 7 nucleotides align to TRBD1. The CDR3 length is 12 residues. The trim removed 7 bases at V and 5 bases at J, leaving 8 bases unmatched. CDR1 SQVTM and CDR2 ANQGSEA come from the germline V gene. CDR3 in amino acids: CSARDSGHEQYF. The CDR3 DNA reads TGCAGCGCCAGGGACAGTGGCCACGAGCAGTACTTC.

The gene calls are TRBV28 and TRBJ2-2; D unresolved. Germline assignment: CDR1 MDHEN and CDR2 SYDVKM. This CDR3 is built from 13 residues. Trimming stripped 4 bases from V and 1 base from J, with 4 bases between. The CDR3 coding sequence is TGTGCCAGCAGTTGGCAGAACACCGGGGAGCTGTTTTTT. This codes for CASSWQNTGELFF.

This clone was recorded once. V is TRBV9 and J is TRBJ2-5; 9 nucleotides match TRBD1. After removal of 3 bases from V and 4 bases from J, the junction contained 10 bases not matched to a gene. This CDR3 has 16 residues. Germline V lookup: CDR1 SGDLS, CDR2 YYNGEE. CDR3 loop: CASSGRTGEVGETQYF. In DNA, the CDR3 is TGTGCCAGCAGCGGACGGACAGGGGAGGTTGGAGAGACCCAGTACTTC.

J is TRBJ1-3 and V is TRBV7-9; D ambiguous. The germline V gene has CDR1 SEHNR and CDR2 FQNEAQ (reference sequence). CDR3 length: 16 amino acids. V lost 2 bases and J lost 8, with 19 bases in between. CDR3 protein: CASSLQALVIRDTIYF. For the CDR3, the DNA is TGTGCCAGCAGCTTACAGGCCCTCGTTATCCGAGACACCATATATTTT.

The V and J genes are TRBV10-2 and TRBJ1-2, with 7 bases fitting TRBD1. This CDR3 contains 15 residues. The germline V gene encodes CDR1 WSHSY and CDR2 SAAADI. J lost 2 bases, V lost 7 bases, and 10 bases had no gene match. DNA of the CDR3: TGCGCCAGCAACGACCTCAGGGGGGCCAACTATGGCTACACCTTC. It encodes CASNDLRGANYGYTF.

The chain carries TRBV3-1 (or the pseudogene TRBV3-2) and TRBJ1-3; D is perhaps TRBD1 (6 bases). V lost 2 bases and J lost 4, with 12 bases in between. The germline V gene encodes CDR1 LGHDT and CDR2 YNNKEL (reference sequence). CDR3 length: 15 residues. The CDR3 loop is CASSQYTGNGNTIYF. The DNA for the CDR3 is TGTGCCAGCAGCCAATACACAGGGAACGGAAACACCATATATTTT.

The rearrangement links TRBV6-4 to TRBJ1-1; the D gene is possibly TRBD1 (6 bases). Germline V gene lookup returns CDR1 MRHNA and CDR2 SNTAGT. This CDR3 region has 13 residues. The germline V and J ends were trimmed by 0 bases and 8 bases, with 10 bases remaining between them. This CDR3 reads CASSDSAGTEAFF. The DNA of the CDR3 is TGTGCCAGCAGTGACTCTGCCGGGACAGAAGCTTTCTTT.

This clone was detected only a few times. The V and J genes are TRBV10-2 and TRBJ1-1; maybe TRBD1 (5 bases). V was clipped by 7 bases and J by 2 bases, with 20 bases between them. The length of the CDR3 is 16 residues. The V gene's germline CDR1 is WSHSY and CDR2 SAAADI. DNA of the CDR3: TGCGCCAGCATGGGGAAGAACAGGATCGATAACACTGAAGCTTTCTTT. Protein sequence: CASMGKNRIDNTEAFF.

The chain links TRBV6-5 to TRBJ1-6; 7 bases line up with TRBD1. CDR3 size: 14 residues. Trimming cost V 7 bases and J 8 bases; bases outside gene matches: 8. From germline, CDR1 is MNHEY and CDR2 SVGAGI. The CDR3 nucleotides are TGTGCCAGCAAACAGGGGTGGTCGTATTCACCCCTCCACTTT. The encoded protein is CASKQGWSYSPLHF.

The chain has TRBV27 and TRBJ1-2; D is uncertain. V was shortened by 3 bases and J by 3 bases, with 8 bases between the two germline ends. CDR1 is MNHEY, CDR2 SMNVEV, per germline (reference sequence). The CDR3 extends over 13 amino acids. In nucleotides, the CDR3 is TGTGCCAGCAGTTTCGAACGGGACTATGGCTACACCTTC. It translates to CASSFERDYGYTF.

The rearrangement uses TRBV7-8 and TRBJ2-7; D is perhaps TRBD2 (6 bases). The germline CDR1 and CDR2 sequences are SGHVS and FQNEAQ. The V and J ends lost 2 bases and 3 bases respectively, with 14 bases between them. The CDR3 consists of 15 residues. CDR3 DNA sequence: TGTGCCAGCAGCTTAACAACCGGGACTCACTACGAGCAGTACTTC. It translates to CASSLTTGTHYEQYF.

The chain uses TRBV4-3 and TRBJ1-2, with D possibly TRBD1 on 6 matching bases. The CDR3 runs 15 residues. In germline, CDR1 is LGHNA, CDR2 YSLEER. The V end was cut by 0 bases, the J end by 10 bases, with 18 bases between. The CDR3 reads CASSQDYGRTGYYTF. In DNA, the CDR3 is TGCGCCAGCAGCCAAGATTACGGGCGTACAGGGTACTACACCTTC.

The chain links TRBV3-1 (or the pseudogene TRBV3-2) to TRBJ2-1, with TRBD2 as a possible D gene (5 bases). The germline CDR1 and CDR2 sequences are LGHDT and YNNKEL (reference sequence). V was cut by 0 bases and J by 8 bases, with 11 bases left in between. This CDR3 region has 14 residues. The CDR3 loop is CASSQDWTGDEQFF. The CDR3 bases are TGTGCCAGCAGCCAAGATTGGACTGGGGATGAGCAGTTCTTC.

The chain combines TRBV28 with TRBJ2-7, with 7 bases lining up with TRBD1. CDR3 length equals 12 residues. Germline lookup yields CDR1 MDHEN and CDR2 SYDVKM. Losses at the gene ends were 6 bases for V and 13 bases for J; bases not matched to a gene: 12. DNA for the CDR3: TGTGCCAGCAGCTCCAACAGGGGTTTAATTTACTTC. Translated: CASSSNRGLIYF.

This clone was picked up a small number of times. The V call is TRBV6-2 or TRBV6-3, the J call TRBJ2-7; D remains unclear. CDR3 length equals 14 residues. CDR1 MNHEY and CDR2 SVGEGT come from the germline V gene. Between the trimmed V and J ends, which lost 2 bases and 7 bases, there was a span of 15 bases. CDR3 DNA sequence: TGTGCCAGCAGTTACCCCGCGATAGCTGGTGAGCAGTACTTC. It codes for CASSYPAIAGEQYF.

The rearrangement links TRBV3-1 (or the pseudogene TRBV3-2) to TRBJ2-5, with 9 bases matching TRBD2. Germline V gene lookup returns CDR1 LGHDT and CDR2 YNNKEL (reference sequence). After removal of 0 bases from V and 5 bases from J, the junction contained 7 bases not matched to a gene. The CDR3 sequence is 16 residues long. CDR3 bases: TGTGCCAGCAGCCAAGACATTAGCGGGGGTTATGAGACCCAGTACTTC. It is translated as CASSQDISGGYETQYF.

The chain links TRBV27 to TRBJ2-1; D possibly corresponds to TRBD2 (5 bases). Germline values: CDR1 MNHEY, CDR2 SMNVEV (reference sequence). The V end was cut by 5 bases, the J end by 0 bases, with 14 bases between. This CDR3 is 16 amino acids long. The CDR3 DNA reads as TGTGCCAGCAGTCTCCCAGCGGTCGACTCCTACAATGAGCAGTTCTTC. As protein: CASSLPAVDSYNEQFF.

The CDR3 region is CASSPRGGFDTEAFF. The CDR3 DNA sequence: TGTGCCAGCAGTCCCCGGGGGGGTTTCGACACTGAAGCTTTCTTT. The V call is TRBV28, the J call TRBJ1-1; possible D gene TRBD1, 5 bases. CDR1 and CDR2 (germline): MDHEN, SYDVKM. With 5 bases removed from V and 3 bases from J, the gap between germline ends came to 16 bases. The CDR3 has 15 residues.

This chain uses TRBV20-1 with TRBJ1-1; D remains ambiguous. Per the germline V gene, CDR1 is DFQATT and CDR2 is SNEGSKA (reference sequence). Trimming shortened V by 6 bases and J by 4 bases, and 9 bases separated the two germline ends. The CDR3 is 11 residues long. CDR3 amino acids: CSAPRSTEAFF. In DNA form, the CDR3 reads TGCAGTGCCCCGAGGAGCACTGAAGCTTTCTTT.

V gene TRBV27 combines with J gene TRBJ1-6, with 10 bases identical to TRBD1. V gave up 6 bases and J gave up 5 bases; unmatched junction bases: 16. This CDR3 spans 19 amino acids. Germline loops: CDR1 MNHEY, CDR2 SMNVEV (reference sequence). The CDR3 nucleotides are TGTGCCAGCAGCCCCGGGACAGGGGCCTACCGTCCGAATAATTCACCCCTCCACTTT. Its translation is CASSPGTGAYRPNNSPLHF.

The table lists this clone with a count of one. This sequence joins TRBV18 and TRBJ2-7, with 8 bases that match TRBD1. The CDR3 totals 16 residues. The germline V gene has CDR1 KGHSH and CDR2 LQKENI. Losses at the gene ends were 2 bases for V and 3 bases for J; bases not matched to a gene: 9. The CDR3: CASSPSIGQGNYEQYF. The CDR3 DNA reads TGTGCCAGCTCACCATCAATCGGACAGGGAAACTACGAGCAGTACTTC.

The chain couples TRBV6-5 to TRBJ2-1; 10 nucleotides match TRBD1. CDR1 and CDR2 (germline): MNHEY, SVGAGI. Germline trimming cut 6 bases from V and 15 bases from J; bases unmatched to any gene: 17. This CDR3 contains 15 residues. The CDR3 coding sequence is TGTGCCAGCAGGGCGGGACAGGGGTCCGTAACGGCCCGGTTCTTC. It translates to CASRAGQGSVTARFF.